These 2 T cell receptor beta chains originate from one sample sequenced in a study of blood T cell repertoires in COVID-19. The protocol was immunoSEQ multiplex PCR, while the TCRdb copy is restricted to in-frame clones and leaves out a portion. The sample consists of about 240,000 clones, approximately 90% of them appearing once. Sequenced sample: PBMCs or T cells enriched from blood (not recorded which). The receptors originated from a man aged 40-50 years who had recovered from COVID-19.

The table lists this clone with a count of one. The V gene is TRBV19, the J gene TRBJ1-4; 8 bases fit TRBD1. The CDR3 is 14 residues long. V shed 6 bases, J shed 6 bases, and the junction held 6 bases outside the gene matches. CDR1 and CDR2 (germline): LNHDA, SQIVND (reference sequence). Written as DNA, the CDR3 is TGTGCCAGTAGGAGCCCAGGGGGCGATGAAAAACTGTTTTTT. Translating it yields CASRSPGGDEKLFF.

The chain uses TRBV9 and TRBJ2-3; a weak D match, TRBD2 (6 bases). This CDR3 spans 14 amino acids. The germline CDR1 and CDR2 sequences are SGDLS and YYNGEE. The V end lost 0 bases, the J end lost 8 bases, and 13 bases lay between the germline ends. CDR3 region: CASSVERVWGTQYF. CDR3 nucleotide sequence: TGTGCCAGCAGCGTAGAGCGGGTTTGGGGTACGCAGTATTTT.